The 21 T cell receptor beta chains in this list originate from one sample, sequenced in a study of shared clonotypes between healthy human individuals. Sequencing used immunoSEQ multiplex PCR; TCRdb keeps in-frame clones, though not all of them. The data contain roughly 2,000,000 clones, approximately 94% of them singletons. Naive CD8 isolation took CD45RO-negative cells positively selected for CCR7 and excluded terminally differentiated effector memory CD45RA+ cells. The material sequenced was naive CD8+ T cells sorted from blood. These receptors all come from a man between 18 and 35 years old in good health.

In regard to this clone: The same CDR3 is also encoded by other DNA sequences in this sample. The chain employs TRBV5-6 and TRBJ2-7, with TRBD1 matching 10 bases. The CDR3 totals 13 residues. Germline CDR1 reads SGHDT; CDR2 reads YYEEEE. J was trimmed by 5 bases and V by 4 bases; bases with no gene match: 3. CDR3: CASSLGQGDEQYF. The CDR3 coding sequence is TGTGCCAGCAGCCTCGGACAGGGGGACGAGCAGTACTTC.

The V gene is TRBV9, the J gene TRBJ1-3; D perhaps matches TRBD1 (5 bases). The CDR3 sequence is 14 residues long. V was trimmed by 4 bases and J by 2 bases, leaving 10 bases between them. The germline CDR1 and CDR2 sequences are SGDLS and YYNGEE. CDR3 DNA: TGTGCCAGCAGCCCAACAGGTACTGGAAACACCATATATTTT. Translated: CASSPTGTGNTIYF.

The chain's CDR3 is CASSSFLNVVGTGINQPQHF. The CDR3 coding sequence is TGTGCCAGCAGTTCCTTCCTTAACGTGGTAGGGACAGGGATCAATCAGCCCCAGCATTTT. This sequence joins TRBV28 and TRBJ1-5; TRBD1 aligns across 9 bases. CDR1 MDHEN and CDR2 SYDVKM come from the germline V gene. The CDR3 runs to 20 residues. Trimming at V came to 4 bases and at J to 3 bases, leaving 19 bases not matched to a gene.

The CDR3 region is CASSEVVQGVAEEQYF. The CDR3 DNA reads as TGCGCCAGCAGTGAGGTGGTACAGGGGGTAGCTGAGGAGCAGTACTTC. The V and J genes are TRBV10-2 and TRBJ2-7; 8 bases agree with TRBD1. The V gene's germline CDR1 is WSHSY and CDR2 SAAADI. The CDR3 spans 16 residues. J gave up 7 bases and V 2 bases, and 13 bases lay outside the gene matches.

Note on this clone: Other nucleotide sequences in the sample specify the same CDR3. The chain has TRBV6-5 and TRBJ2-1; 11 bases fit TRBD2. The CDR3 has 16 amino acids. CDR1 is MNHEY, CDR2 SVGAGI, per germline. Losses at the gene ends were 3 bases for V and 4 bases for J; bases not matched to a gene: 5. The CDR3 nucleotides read TGTGCCAGCAGTTATTCGACTAGCGGGGCTTACAATGAGCAGTTCTTC. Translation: CASSYSTSGAYNEQFF.

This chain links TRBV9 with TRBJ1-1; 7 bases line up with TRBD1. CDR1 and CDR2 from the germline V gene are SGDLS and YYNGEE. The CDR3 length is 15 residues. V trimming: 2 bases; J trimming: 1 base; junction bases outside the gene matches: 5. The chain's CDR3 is CASSVHGQENTEAFF. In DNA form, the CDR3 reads TGTGCCAGCAGCGTCCATGGACAGGAGAACACTGAAGCTTTCTTT. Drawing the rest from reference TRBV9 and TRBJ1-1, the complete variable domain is DSGVTQTPKHLITATGQRVTLRCSPRSGDLSVYWYQQSLDQGLQFLIQYYNGEERAKGNILERFSAQQFPDLHSELNLSSLELGDSALYFCASSVHGQENTEAFFGQGTRLTVV.

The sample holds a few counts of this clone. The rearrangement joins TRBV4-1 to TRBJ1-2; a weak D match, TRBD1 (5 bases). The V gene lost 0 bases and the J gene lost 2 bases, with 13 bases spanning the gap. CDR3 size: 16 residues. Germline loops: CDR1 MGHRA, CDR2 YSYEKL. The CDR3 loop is CASSQEPGGRNYGYTF. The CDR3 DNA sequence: TGCGCCAGCAGCCAAGAACCCGGGGGACGGAACTATGGCTACACCTTC.

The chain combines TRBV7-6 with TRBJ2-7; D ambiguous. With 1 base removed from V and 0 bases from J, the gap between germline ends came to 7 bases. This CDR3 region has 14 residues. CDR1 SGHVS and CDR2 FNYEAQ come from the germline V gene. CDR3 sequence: CASSLEVRSYEQYF. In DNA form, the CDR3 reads TGTGCCAGCAGCTTAGAGGTCCGCTCCTACGAGCAGTACTTC.

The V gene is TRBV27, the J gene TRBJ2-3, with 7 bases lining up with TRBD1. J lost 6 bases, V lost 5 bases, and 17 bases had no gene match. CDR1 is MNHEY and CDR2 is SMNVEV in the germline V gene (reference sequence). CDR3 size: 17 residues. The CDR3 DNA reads TGTGCCAGCAGTCGACGGACAGGACCAGAGGGCGCGGATACGCAGTATTTT. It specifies CASSRRTGPEGADTQYF.

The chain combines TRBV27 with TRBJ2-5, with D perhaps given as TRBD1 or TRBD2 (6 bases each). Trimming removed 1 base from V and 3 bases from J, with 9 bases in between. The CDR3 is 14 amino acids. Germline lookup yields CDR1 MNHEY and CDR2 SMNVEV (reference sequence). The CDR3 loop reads CASSLLEGEETQYF. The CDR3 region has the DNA TGTGCCAGCAGTTTATTGGAGGGGGAAGAGACCCAGTACTTC.

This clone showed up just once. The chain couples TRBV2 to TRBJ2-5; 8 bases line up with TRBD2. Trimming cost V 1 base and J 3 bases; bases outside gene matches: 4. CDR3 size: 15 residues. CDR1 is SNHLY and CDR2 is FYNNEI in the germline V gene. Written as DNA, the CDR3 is TGTGCCAGCAGTGAAGGGGTACTAGCGGAAGAGACCCAGTACTTC. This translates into CASSEGVLAEETQYF.

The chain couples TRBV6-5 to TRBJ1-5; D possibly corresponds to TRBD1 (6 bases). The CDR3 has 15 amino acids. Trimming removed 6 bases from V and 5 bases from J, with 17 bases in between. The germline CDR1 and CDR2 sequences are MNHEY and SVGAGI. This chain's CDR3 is CASSPLGGADQPQHF. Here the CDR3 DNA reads TGTGCCAGCAGCCCTTTGGGGGGGGCAGATCAGCCCCAGCATTTT.

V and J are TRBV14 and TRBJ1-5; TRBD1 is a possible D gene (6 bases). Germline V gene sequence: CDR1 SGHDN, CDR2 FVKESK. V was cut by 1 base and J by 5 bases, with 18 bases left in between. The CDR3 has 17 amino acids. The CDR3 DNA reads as TGTGCCAGCAGCCAAGTCCAACAGGGATCCTTCGATCAGCCCCAGCATTTT. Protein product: CASSQVQQGSFDQPQHF.

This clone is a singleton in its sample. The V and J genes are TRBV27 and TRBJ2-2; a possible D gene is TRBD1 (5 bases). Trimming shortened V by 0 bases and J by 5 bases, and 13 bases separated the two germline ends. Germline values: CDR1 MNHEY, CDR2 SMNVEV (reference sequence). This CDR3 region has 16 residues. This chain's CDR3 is CASSLSQGFQTGELFF. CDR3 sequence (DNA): TGTGCCAGCAGTTTATCGCAGGGCTTCCAAACCGGGGAGCTGTTTTTT.

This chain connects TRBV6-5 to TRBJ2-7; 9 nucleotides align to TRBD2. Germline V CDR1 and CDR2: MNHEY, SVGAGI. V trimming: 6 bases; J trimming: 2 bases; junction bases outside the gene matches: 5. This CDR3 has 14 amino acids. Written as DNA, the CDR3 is TGTGCCAGCAGCATAGCGGGAGAAACCTACGAGCAGTACTTC. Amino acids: CASSIAGETYEQYF.

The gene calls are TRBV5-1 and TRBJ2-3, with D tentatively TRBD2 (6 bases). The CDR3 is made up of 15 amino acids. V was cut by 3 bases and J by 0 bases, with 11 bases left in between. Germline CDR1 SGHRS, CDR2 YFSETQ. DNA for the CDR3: TGCGCCAGCAGCTGGGGACTGACCAGCACAGATACGCAGTATTTT. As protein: CASSWGLTSTDTQYF.

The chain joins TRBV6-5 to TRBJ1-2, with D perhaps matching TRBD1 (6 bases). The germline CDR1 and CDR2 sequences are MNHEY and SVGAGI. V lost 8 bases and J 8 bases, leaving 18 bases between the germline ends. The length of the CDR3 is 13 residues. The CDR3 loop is CASLGGGAVGYTF. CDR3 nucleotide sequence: TGTGCCAGCCTTGGCGGGGGCGCGGTGGGCTACACCTTC.

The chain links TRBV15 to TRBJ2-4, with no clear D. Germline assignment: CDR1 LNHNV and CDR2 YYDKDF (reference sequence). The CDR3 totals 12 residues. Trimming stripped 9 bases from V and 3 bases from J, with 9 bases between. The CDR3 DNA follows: TGTGCCACTTCGGGTGGCAAAAACATTCAGTACTTC. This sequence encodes CATSGGKNIQYF. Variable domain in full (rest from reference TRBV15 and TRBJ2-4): DAMVIQNPRYQVTQFGKPVTLSCSQTLNHNVMYWYQQKSSQAPKLLFHYYDKDFNNEADTPDNFQSRRPNTSFCFLDIRSPGLGDTAMYLCATSGGKNIQYFGAGTRLSVL.

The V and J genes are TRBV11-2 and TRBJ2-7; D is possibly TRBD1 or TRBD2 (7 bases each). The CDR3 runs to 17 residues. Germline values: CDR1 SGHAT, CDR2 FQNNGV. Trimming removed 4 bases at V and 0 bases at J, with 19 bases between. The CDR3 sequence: CASSSGGASGLSYEQYF. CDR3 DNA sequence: TGTGCCAGCAGCTCAGGGGGGGCTAGCGGACTCTCCTACGAGCAGTACTTC.

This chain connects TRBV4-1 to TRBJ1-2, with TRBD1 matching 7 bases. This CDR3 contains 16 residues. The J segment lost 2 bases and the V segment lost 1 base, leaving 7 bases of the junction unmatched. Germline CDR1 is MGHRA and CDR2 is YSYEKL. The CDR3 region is CASSQGQGTENYGYTF. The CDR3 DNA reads TGCGCCAGCAGCCAAGGCCAGGGGACAGAGAACTATGGCTACACCTTC.

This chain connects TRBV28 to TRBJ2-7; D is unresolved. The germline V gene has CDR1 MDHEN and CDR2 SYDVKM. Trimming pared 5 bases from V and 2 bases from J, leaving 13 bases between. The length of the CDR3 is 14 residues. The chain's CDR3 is CASSHGSAAYEQYF. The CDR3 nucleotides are TGTGCCAGCAGTCACGGATCTGCCGCCTACGAGCAGTACTTC.